This is a list of T cell receptor beta chains from one sample in a study of cytomegalovirus exposure and HLA in healthy donors. Sequencing was performed with immunoSEQ multiplex PCR; in TCRdb, only in-frame clones are kept and a portion is missing. The profile shows 130,000 or so clones, 70% to 90% of them singletons. The specimen sequenced was PBMCs. Receptor source: a man aged 40-49 years in good health and CMV-seronegative. Both conserved end residues are part of each CDR3.

cdr3_aa	v_call	j_call
CSVEREGPTQYF	TRBV29-1	TRBJ2-3
CASSQRGGVEQFF	TRBV4-1	TRBJ2-1
CSVESGQNYGYTF	TRBV29-1	TRBJ1-2
CASNPHIPSGGASEQFF	TRBV7-9	TRBJ2-1
CASSPGQGARHEQYF	TRBV2	TRBJ2-7
CSVRGGGDSGRRYEQYF	TRBV29-1	TRBJ2-7
CASSSGLAGTDTQYF	TRBV5-1	TRBJ2-3
CASSLEGFSAEAFF	TRBV5-5	TRBJ1-1
CASSPWTGGVEAFF	TRBV7-2	TRBJ1-1
CASSLGQGDETQYF	TRBV5-1	TRBJ2-5
CASSQGLGSSYEQYF	TRBV4-3	NA
CASSKETGSNQPQHF	TRBV6-6	TRBJ1-5
CASSPGGRSYNEQFF	TRBV10-1	TRBJ2-1
CASNPQWARDTGELFF	TRBV5-6	TRBJ2-2
CASSAYRGSFTYEQYF	TRBV28	NA
CASSLVSGGPTKETQYF	TRBV5-4	TRBJ2-5
CASSLLGRQETQYF	TRBV7-3	TRBJ2-5
CASSQDRRGAFF	TRBV14	TRBJ1-1
CASSLTGTPASSGNTIYF	TRBV11-3	TRBJ1-3
CASAYLNGGQPQHF	TRBV18	TRBJ1-5
CAISESNSEQFF	TRBV10-3	TRBJ2-1
CAIRSGGSQETQYF	TRBV10-3	TRBJ2-5
CASRRGESYNEQFF	TRBV6-5	TRBJ2-1
CASSTRDSWPYSYNEQFF	TRBV27	TRBJ2-1
CASSPWTGIEQFF	TRBV27	TRBJ2-1
CASSPQTSGNEQYF	TRBV18	TRBJ2-7
CASNPRGSNSPLHF	TRBV10-2	TRBJ1-6
CASSFWTGNTEAFF	TRBV5-5	TRBJ1-1
CASSLAGETQYF	TRBV27	TRBJ2-5
CASQTDRAIQYF	TRBV28	TRBJ2-4
CASSLSSGKNEQFF	TRBV27	TRBJ2-1
CASSLVPGGYTF	TRBV7-2	TRBJ1-2
CASSVLAGGNEQFF	TRBV2	TRBJ2-1
CASRPTGNYNSPLHF	TRBV2	TRBJ1-6
CATSRVTGTVGRKLFF	TRBV15	TRBJ1-4
CASSPFSPFSGNTIYF	TRBV28	TRBJ1-3
CATSRDNGRAVGEQYF	TRBV15	NA
CASSLGRLTDTQYF	TRBV5-1	TRBJ2-3
CASGPGLAGDTDTQYF	TRBV12-5	TRBJ2-3
CASSLTRGGYNEQFF	TRBV7-2	TRBJ2-1
CASSDASASSGTQYF	TRBV11-2	TRBJ2-5
CSARQGTEQFF	TRBV20-1	TRBJ2-1
CASSQDPGGVEEQYF	TRBV4-2	TRBJ2-7
CSARDGLQYF	TRBV20-1	TRBJ2-4
CAISEGTGEKLFF	TRBV10-3	TRBJ1-4
CATSGTGDYNEQFF	TRBV6-1	TRBJ2-1
CASSPVKRQGKGNEQFF	TRBV5-1	TRBJ2-1
CASSEEREITGELFF	TRBV7-6	TRBJ2-2
CASSANSEETQYF	TRBV19	TRBJ2-5